The next 29 T cell receptor beta chains were all read from a single sample in a study of shared clonotypes between healthy human individuals. Clones were read by immunoSEQ multiplex PCR, and TCRdb kept only the in-frame ones, dropping some. The sample holds around 2.1 million clones; about 92% are singletons and the top ten take about 1.5%. Positive CCR7 selection of CD45RO-negative cells yielded the naive CD8 cells, and terminally differentiated effector memory CD45RA+ cells were excluded. The sequenced sample consisted of naive CD8+ T cells from PBMCs. The receptor source for this set is a man aged 18 to 29 in good health. Some clones in this sample may be carry-over from other donors' samples.

This clone was recorded once. V usage is TRBV21-1 and J usage is TRBJ2-2; the table's TRBD1 call for D was not verified on the DNA. TRBV21-1 is classified as a pseudogene. The CDR3 runs 17 residues. The CDR3 sequence is CASKRGIAITGTGELFF. The CDR3 DNA is TGTGCCAGCAAAAGGGGGATAGCAATCACAGGCACCGGGGAGCTGTTTTTT.

The chain joins TRBV7-3 to TRBJ2-7; 14 nucleotides agree with TRBD2. Per the germline V gene, CDR1 is SGHTA and CDR2 is FQGTGA. The CDR3 consists of 17 residues. With V trimmed by 3 bases and J by 5 bases, 9 bases remained unmatched. This CDR3 reads CASSFGLAGGLADEQYF. The DNA for the CDR3 is TGTGCCAGCAGCTTCGGACTAGCGGGAGGTCTGGCTGACGAGCAGTACTTC. The complete variable domain, with remaining parts taken from reference TRBV7-3 and TRBJ2-7, reads GAGVSQTPSNKVTEKGKYVELRCDPISGHTALYWYRQSLGQGPEFLIYFQGTGAADDSGLPNDRFFAVRPEGSVSTLKIQRTERGDSAVYLCASSFGLAGGLADEQYFGPGTRLTVT.

The count of this clone is one. The gene calls are TRBV9 and TRBJ2-2; D may be TRBD1 or TRBD2 (6 bases each). The CDR3 is made up of 15 amino acids. Per the germline V gene, CDR1 is SGDLS and CDR2 is YYNGEE. V was shortened by 2 bases and J by 5 bases, with 13 bases between the two germline ends. The CDR3 bases are TGTGCCAGCAGCGTTCACTTAGGGGGGACCGGGGAGCTGTTTTTT. Translated: CASSVHLGGTGELFF.

The rearrangement links TRBV27 to TRBJ1-2; 9 bases are shared with TRBD1. The trim removed 5 bases at V and 7 bases at J, leaving 5 bases unmatched. Per the germline V gene, CDR1 is MNHEY and CDR2 is SMNVEV (reference sequence). The CDR3 spans 13 residues. CDR3 nucleotide sequence: TGTGCCAGCAGTCGCCGACAGGGGGGTGGCTACACCTTC. This gives the protein CASSRRQGGGYTF.

This clone was recorded once. The chain carries TRBV2 and TRBJ2-7, with D tentatively TRBD2 (5 bases). V lost 2 bases to trimming and J lost 4 bases, with 12 bases between them. The CDR3 has 14 residues. The germline gives CDR1 SNHLY, CDR2 FYNNEI. Here the CDR3 reads CASSELRGYYEQYF. Here the CDR3 DNA reads TGTGCCAGCAGTGAACTCCGGGGTTATTACGAGCAGTACTTC.

The V call is TRBV15, the J call TRBJ2-7, with D possibly matching TRBD2 (6 bases). This CDR3 is 16 amino acids long. Germline loops: CDR1 LNHNV, CDR2 YYDKDF (reference sequence). Deletions cut 0 bases from V and 6 bases from J, with 18 bases between. The CDR3 sequence is CATSRDLGGFKGEQYF. The CDR3 DNA follows: TGTGCCACCAGCAGAGATCTGGGAGGATTCAAGGGCGAGCAGTACTTC.

The chain joins TRBV27 to TRBJ2-3; 11 nucleotides align to TRBD2. The germline V gene encodes CDR1 MNHEY and CDR2 SMNVEV (reference sequence). V was clipped by 5 bases and J by 6 bases; unmatched bases: 10. The CDR3 totals 16 residues. The CDR3 spells CASSPGTSGFLDTQYF. CDR3 bases: TGTGCCAGCAGTCCCGGGACTAGCGGTTTTTTGGATACGCAGTATTTT.

J is TRBJ1-3 and V is TRBV9; 7 bases agree with TRBD1. CDR1 is SGDLS and CDR2 is YYNGEE in the germline V gene. J was trimmed by 1 base and V by 3 bases; bases with no gene match: 4. This CDR3 has 15 amino acids. CDR3 region: CASSGGRGSGNTIYF. The CDR3 nucleotides read TGTGCCAGCAGCGGGGGCAGGGGGTCTGGAAACACCATATATTTT.

This clone was observed a few times. The chain combines TRBV4-1 with TRBJ1-2; 7 bases align to TRBD1. This CDR3 spans 17 amino acids. Germline assignment: CDR1 MGHRA and CDR2 YSYEKL. Trimming removed 0 bases from V and 0 bases from J; junction bases left unmatched: 7. The CDR3: CASSQDQGGLSNYGYTF. CDR3 bases: TGCGCCAGCAGCCAAGATCAGGGGGGACTTTCTAACTATGGCTACACCTTC.

About this clone: The same CDR3 also results from other DNA sequences found in this sample. The chain recombines TRBV28 with TRBJ1-1, with a tentative D call TRBD1 (5 bases). The CDR3 has 12 amino acids. Trimming cost V 2 bases and J 5 bases, with 6 bases left between them. Looked up from germline, CDR1 is MDHEN and CDR2 is SYDVKM. The CDR3 loop is CASSLRGTEAFF. In DNA, the CDR3 is TGTGCCAGCAGTTTACGGGGGACTGAAGCTTTCTTT.

DNA of the CDR3: TGTGCCAGCAGTCCACTTGCCTACGAGGGAGGCTACACCTTC. Translated, it gives CASSPLAYEGGYTF. The chain combines TRBV27 with TRBJ1-2; D gene ambiguous. Trimming shortened V by 5 bases and J by 8 bases, and 18 bases separated the two germline ends. Looked up from germline, CDR1 is MNHEY and CDR2 is SMNVEV (reference sequence). The CDR3 totals 14 residues.

The V and J genes are TRBV2 and TRBJ2-7, with 7 bases identical to TRBD2. Germline-derived CDR1 and CDR2 are SNHLY and FYNNEI. The CDR3 contains 15 residues. This chain's CDR3 is CATYVSGTKAREQYF. The CDR3 DNA sequence: TGTGCAACCTATGTTTCCGGGACTAAGGCACGCGAGCAGTACTTC.

The chain carries TRBV2 and TRBJ2-3; 9 nucleotides agree with TRBD2. The V segment lost 1 base and the J segment 6 bases; nucleotides outside the gene matches: 8. There are 16 residues in the CDR3. Looked up from germline, CDR1 is SNHLY and CDR2 is FYNNEI. In DNA, the CDR3 is TGTGCCAGCAGTGAAGTTGAAGCGGGGGGCGTGGATACGCAGTATTTT. As protein: CASSEVEAGGVDTQYF.

This clone was seen a single time. The chain has TRBV5-6 and TRBJ2-7; D call uncertain. This CDR3 contains 14 residues. CDR1 is SGHDT, CDR2 YYEEEE, per germline. Between the trimmed V and J ends, which lost 5 bases and 3 bases, there was a span of 15 bases. The CDR3 bases are TGTGCCAGCAGAGAGTTCAGTGAAAGCTACGAGCAGTACTTC. It translates to CASREFSESYEQYF.

The chain carries TRBV5-5 and TRBJ2-2; D unclear. With 0 bases removed from V and 0 bases from J, the gap between germline ends came to 12 bases. Per germline, CDR1 SGHKS and CDR2 YYEKEE (reference sequence). The CDR3 is 17 amino acids. The CDR3: CASSLDPGQANTGELFF. The CDR3 nucleotides are TGTGCCAGCAGCTTGGACCCGGGCCAAGCGAACACCGGGGAGCTGTTTTTT.

The rearrangement links TRBV28 to TRBJ1-2; D possibly corresponds to TRBD1 (5 bases). Per the germline V gene, CDR1 is MDHEN and CDR2 is SYDVKM. This CDR3 region has 15 residues. The V and J ends lost 1 base and 8 bases respectively, with 17 bases between them. This CDR3 reads CASSLSEGRQAGYTF. CDR3 DNA sequence: TGTGCCAGCAGTTTATCGGAGGGGCGTCAGGCGGGCTACACCTTC.

The chain links TRBV16 to TRBJ1-1; D is undetermined. Trimming took off 0 bases at V and 1 base at J, with 15 bases between the two ends. This CDR3 has 17 amino acids. Germline values: CDR1 KGHSY, CDR2 FQNENV. The CDR3 nucleotides read TGTGCCAGCAGCCAATCGTACGACCGTACCAGGAACACTGAAGCTTTCTTT. Translation: CASSQSYDRTRNTEAFF.

This chain connects TRBV7-2 to TRBJ2-7, with unresolved D. Germline V gene data show CDR1 as SGHTA and CDR2 as FQGNSA. Trimming pared 8 bases from V and 4 bases from J, leaving 18 bases between. The CDR3 is made up of 14 amino acids. In nucleotides, the CDR3 is TGTGCCAGCTCGGCCGGCAGCTTTCTATACGAGCAGTACTTC. Protein: CASSAGSFLYEQYF.

The chain joins TRBV4-3 to TRBJ2-5, with unresolved D. The CDR3 consists of 18 residues. Germline CDR1 and CDR2: LGHNA and YSLEER. The germline V and J ends were trimmed by 0 bases and 3 bases, with 20 bases remaining between them. The CDR3 is CASSQDYVLAASKETQYF. Here the CDR3 DNA reads TGCGCCAGCAGCCAAGATTACGTTTTGGCAGCAAGCAAAGAGACCCAGTACTTC.

V is TRBV5-5 and J is TRBJ2-7, with TRBD1 matching over 10 bases. With 3 bases clipped from V and 3 bases from J, the junction kept 3 bases outside the gene matches. CDR1 SGHKS and CDR2 YYEKEE come from the germline V gene (reference sequence). The CDR3 is made up of 14 amino acids. This CDR3 is CASSWGTGDYEQYF. The CDR3 nucleotides read TGTGCCAGCAGCTGGGGGACAGGGGACTACGAGCAGTACTTC.

V is TRBV4-2 and J is TRBJ1-5, with a possible D match to TRBD1 (5 bases). The V end lost 0 bases, the J end lost 0 bases, and 21 bases lay between the germline ends. Germline-derived CDR1 and CDR2 are LGHNA and YNFKEQ. This CDR3 spans 20 amino acids. The CDR3 protein is CASSQDLYGRVINSNQPQHF. CDR3 sequence (DNA): TGTGCCAGCAGCCAAGATCTATATGGCAGGGTAATAAATAGCAATCAGCCCCAGCATTTT.

This CDR3 reads CASSPGLADAYEQYF. In DNA form, the CDR3 reads TGTGCCAGCAGCCCCGGACTAGCGGATGCCTACGAGCAGTACTTC. The chain employs TRBV27 and TRBJ2-7; 10 bases align to TRBD2. The CDR3 is made up of 15 amino acids. Trimming cost V 6 bases and J 2 bases; bases outside gene matches: 7. CDR1 is MNHEY and CDR2 is SMNVEV in the germline V gene (reference sequence).

V usage is TRBV29-1 and J usage is TRBJ2-7; D gene uncertain. V was clipped by 6 bases and J by 2 bases, with 8 bases between them. CDR1 SQVTM and CDR2 ANQGSEA come from the germline V gene. There are 11 residues in the CDR3. The CDR3 reads CSVVGAYEQYF. The CDR3 bases are TGCAGCGTAGTAGGAGCCTACGAGCAGTACTTC.

In the case of this clone: The sample has other DNA sequences that encode this CDR3 too. The chain links TRBV7-9 to TRBJ2-5; D unresolved. Trimming removed 4 bases at V and 4 bases at J, with 4 bases between. This CDR3 has 11 residues. The germline gives CDR1 SEHNR, CDR2 FQNEAQ (reference sequence). CDR3 sequence (DNA): TGTGCCAGCAGCTCCCCAGAGACCCAGTACTTC. It is translated as CASSSPETQYF.

This clone is a singleton in its sample. CDR3 in DNA: TGTGCCAGCAGTTACCGAGGGGAGGGCACCGGGGAGCTGTTTTTT. This encodes CASSYRGEGTGELFF. The chain couples TRBV6-5 to TRBJ2-2, with TRBD2 matching over 7 bases. This CDR3 is 15 amino acids long. The V gene end was trimmed by 2 bases and the J gene end by 4 bases; junction bases not matched to a gene: 4. From germline, CDR1 is MNHEY and CDR2 SVGAGI.

The genes are TRBV4-1 and TRBJ2-7, with D possibly matching TRBD1 (6 bases). The CDR3 runs to 16 residues. V was clipped by 0 bases and J by 1 base, with 13 bases between them. The germline gives CDR1 MGHRA, CDR2 YSYEKL. CDR3 nucleotides: TGCGCCAGCAGCCAAGAAGAGAGGACAGCTTCCTACGAGCAGTACTTC. This gives the protein CASSQEERTASYEQYF.

This clone was observed once. This rearrangement joins TRBV29-1 to TRBJ1-2; TRBD1 is a possible D gene (6 bases). CDR3 length equals 13 residues. Trimming cost V 3 bases and J 4 bases, with 12 bases left between them. Germline V lookup: CDR1 SQVTM, CDR2 ANQGSEA. Here the CDR3 reads CSVEGGRTYGYTF. The CDR3 DNA reads as TGCAGCGTTGAGGGGGGCCGAACCTATGGCTACACCTTC.

This chain uses TRBV28 with TRBJ1-4; perhaps TRBD1 as D (5 bases). The length of the CDR3 is 13 residues. Trimming took 5 bases from V and 3 from J, leaving 7 bases between them. In germline, CDR1 is MDHEN, CDR2 SYDVKM. CDR3 in amino acids: CASSGTPNEKLFF. The CDR3 DNA follows: TGTGCCAGCAGTGGGACCCCTAATGAAAAACTGTTTTTT.

The chain couples TRBV18 to TRBJ2-1, with TRBD2 matching over 14 bases. This CDR3 has 16 residues. CDR1 and CDR2 from the germline V gene are KGHSH and LQKENI. The ends lost 6 bases at V and 8 bases at J; junction bases unmatched: 9. The CDR3 DNA sequence: TGTGCCAGCTCCGGACTAGCGGGGGGTCTAGACGATGAGCAGTTCTTC. Translating it yields CASSGLAGGLDDEQFF.